This T cell receptor (beta chain) was profiled in a study of blood T cell repertoires in COVID-19. Study-wide context: The United States, Italy and Spain provided the acute and convalescent COVID-19 samples. PBMCs, B-cell-depleted T cells, or T cells provided the cDNA or gDNA that made up the material.

TCRdb's table, derived via immunoSEQ multiplex PCR, lists solely in-frame clones and lacks some. The table shows around 270,000 clones, with less than 90% occurring only once. The CDR3 loop spans 14 amino acids. Unmatched junction bases numbered 9, after V lost 6 bases and J lost 6 bases. The germline V gene has CDR1 PRHDT and CDR2 FYEKMQ (reference sequence). This TCR came from a man under 40 with active or convalescent COVID-19. The specimen sequenced was peripheral blood. V is TRBV13 and J is TRBJ1-1; 8 bases map to TRBD1. For the CDR3, the DNA is TGTGCCAGCAGTCCAGGGGGCCGCGGCGCTGAAGCTTTCTTT. This gives the protein CASSPGGRGAEAFF.